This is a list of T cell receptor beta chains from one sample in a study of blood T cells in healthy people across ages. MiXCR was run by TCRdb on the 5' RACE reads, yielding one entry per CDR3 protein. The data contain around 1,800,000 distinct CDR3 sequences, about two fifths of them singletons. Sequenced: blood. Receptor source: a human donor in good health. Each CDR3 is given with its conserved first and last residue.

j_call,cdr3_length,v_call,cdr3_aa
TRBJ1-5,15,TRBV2,CASSDWRGGNQPQHF
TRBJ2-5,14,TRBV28,CASSLWTSRETQYF
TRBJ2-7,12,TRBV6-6,CASSPAIHEQYF
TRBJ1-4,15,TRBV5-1,CASSWTGSTNEKLFF
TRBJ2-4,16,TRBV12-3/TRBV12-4,CASSLNLGGVKNIQYF
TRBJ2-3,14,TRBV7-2,CASSFFRATDTQYF
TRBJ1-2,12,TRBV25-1,CASMAYGDGYTF
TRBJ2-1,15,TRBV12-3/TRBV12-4,CVSSLYGGGYNEQFF
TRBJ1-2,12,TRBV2,CASNGGVGVYTF
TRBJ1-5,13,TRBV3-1,CASSQDMVQPQHF
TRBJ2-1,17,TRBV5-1,CASSSPSGGGTYNEQFF
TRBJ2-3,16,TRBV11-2,CACSLDGGTSTDTQYF
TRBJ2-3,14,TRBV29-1,CSVDRLAGTDTQYF
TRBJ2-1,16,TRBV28,CASTLPGEGWDNEQFF
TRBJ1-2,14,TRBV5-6,CASSPMTGDYGYTF
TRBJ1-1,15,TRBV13,CASSLRDRGLTEAFF
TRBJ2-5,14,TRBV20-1,CSAPPGAGVETQYF
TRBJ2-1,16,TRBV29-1,CSVEEWTGKTYNEQFF
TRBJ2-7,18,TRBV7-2,CASSLALAGGLGSYEQYF
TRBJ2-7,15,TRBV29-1,CSVEGATGAWNEQYF
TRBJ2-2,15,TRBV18,CASSPSGTNTGELFF
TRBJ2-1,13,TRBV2,CASSGPGYDEQFF
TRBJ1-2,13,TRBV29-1,CSVEALDSYGYTF
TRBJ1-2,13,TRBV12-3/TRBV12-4,CASSFGPRGGYTF
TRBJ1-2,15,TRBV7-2,CASSEQTGVNYGYTF
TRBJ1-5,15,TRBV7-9,CTSNSRTGMDQPQHF
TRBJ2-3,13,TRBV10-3,CATARGAVDTQYF
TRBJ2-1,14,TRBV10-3,CAISAAGSYNEQFF